Listed below are T cell receptor beta chains from one sample, sequenced in a study of CD8 T cells in ankylosing spondylitis. One entry per CDR3 protein, called by TCRdb with MiXCR from the 5' RACE reads. The sample yields hundreds of thousands of distinct CDR3 sequences, about 24% seen once. Source material: blood, either unsorted or a sorted T cell fraction (not recorded which). The receptors here all came from a male donor with ankylosing spondylitis. Both conserved end residues are part of each CDR3.

CDR3: CASSPPWGEEVEQFF; J: TRBJ2-1; V: TRBV7-9
CDR3: CASSWGNPEPETQYF; J: TRBJ2-5; V: TRBV5-1
CDR3: CASSLVTGATEAFF; J: TRBJ1-1; V: TRBV7-2
CDR3: CASSLVLGDDYSGNTIYF; J: TRBJ1-3; V: TRBV12-3/TRBV12-4
CDR3: CSARGRQGGIQYF; J: TRBJ2-4; V: TRBV20-1
CDR3: CASSRAFGGDTEAFF; J: TRBJ1-1; V: TRBV4-1
CDR3: CASSLWGDSDTQYF; J: TRBJ2-3; V: TRBV12-3/TRBV12-4
CDR3: CASSLQGRLNTEAFF; J: TRBJ1-1; V: TRBV12-3/TRBV12-4
CDR3: CASSYSPGANVLTF; J: TRBJ2-6; V: TRBV6-2/TRBV6-3
CDR3: CASSLGLAGGKQFF; J: TRBJ2-1; V: TRBV11-2
CDR3: CSVEARQAGNEKLFF; J: TRBJ1-4; V: TRBV29-1
CDR3: CASRYQEGAGANVLTF; J: TRBJ2-6; V: TRBV5-1
CDR3: CASLVNEGGTEAFF; J: TRBJ1-1; V: TRBV6-1
CDR3: CATSRQENTGELFF; J: TRBJ2-2; V: TRBV15
CDR3: CATSTGPNYGYTF; J: TRBJ1-2; V: TRBV15
CDR3: CATSRGHGKSYNEQFF; J: TRBJ2-1; V: TRBV15
CDR3: CASSGVADLSTDTQYF; J: TRBJ2-3; V: TRBV3-1
CDR3: CASSSTSGRTYNEQFF; J: TRBJ2-1; V: TRBV5-1
CDR3: CASSRGQGIGELFF; J: TRBJ2-2; V: TRBV5-1
CDR3: CASRPAAGETQYF; J: TRBJ2-5; V: TRBV10-1
CDR3: CASRAGTSGYNEQFF; J: TRBJ2-1; V: TRBV12-3/TRBV12-4
CDR3: CASSQTRTVYGYTF; J: TRBJ1-2; V: TRBV11-2
CDR3: CASGETGGKGSYNSPLHF; J: TRBJ1-6; V: TRBV12-3/TRBV12-4
CDR3: CSAIGGYHQETQYF; J: TRBJ2-5; V: TRBV20-1
CDR3: CASSRTGQSRETQYF; J: TRBJ2-5; V: TRBV5-1
CDR3: CSVYASGRVQETQYF; J: TRBJ2-5; V: TRBV29-1
CDR3: CSVELGQRTDTQYF; J: TRBJ2-3; V: TRBV29-1
CDR3: CSASPAGNEQFF; J: TRBJ2-1; V: TRBV20-1
CDR3: CAWSTGIGGYTF; J: TRBJ1-2; V: TRBV30
CDR3: CSARDISLFNNYGYTF; J: TRBJ1-2; V: TRBV20-1
CDR3: CASSDARVGGAEAFF; J: TRBJ1-1; V: TRBV5-1
CDR3: CASSPGHEQFF; J: TRBJ2-1; V: TRBV2
CDR3: CSASVAGTSGSVAGELFF; J: TRBJ2-2; V: TRBV20-1
CDR3: CASSFPRGRVGVTGELFF; J: TRBJ2-2; V: TRBV12-3/TRBV12-4
CDR3: CASSVYRINTGELFF; J: TRBJ2-2; V: TRBV2
CDR3: CASSQGDLDEKLFF; J: TRBJ1-4; V: TRBV3-1
CDR3: CSADALEGVNTEAFF; J: TRBJ1-1; V: TRBV20-1
CDR3: CASGRVSRTDTQYF; J: TRBJ2-3; V: TRBV6-1
CDR3: CASSEMGTEDEKLFF; J: TRBJ1-4; V: TRBV2
CDR3: CASSSDDQETQYF; J: TRBJ2-5; V: TRBV19
CDR3: CATSRALQGAPEAFF; J: TRBJ1-1; V: TRBV15
CDR3: CASNSGGGGNNEQFF; J: TRBJ2-1; V: TRBV12-3/TRBV12-4
CDR3: CASSRAGRAPDTQYF; J: TRBJ2-3; V: TRBV3-1
CDR3: CATSQGHAGYTF; J: TRBJ1-2; V: TRBV15
CDR3: CASSPDRAGEAFF; J: TRBJ1-1; V: TRBV18
CDR3: CATRRDVGANTEAFF; J: TRBJ1-1; V: TRBV5-1
CDR3: CASSQVGGGSDTQYF; J: TRBJ2-3; V: TRBV14
CDR3: CSAQDSTNTGELFF; J: TRBJ2-2; V: TRBV29-1
CDR3: CASRETENYGYTF; J: TRBJ1-2; V: TRBV2
CDR3: CASRVQRDFNSYNEQFF; J: TRBJ2-1; V: TRBV5-1
CDR3: CAISGTSGNEQFF; J: TRBJ2-1; V: TRBV10-3